This record concerns one TCR beta chain sequence. Authors' methods: For nucleated cells, counts were estimated from reference gene primer amplification. Generated by immunoSEQ multiplex PCR, the TCRdb table keeps only in-frame clones and is missing some. The V and J calls and the clone size are those of that table, but D and trimming were determined from the DNA. Here the sample spans over 100,000 clones, 79% being singletons. This record belongs to a study of blood T cell repertoires in COVID-19. At the level of the study: PBMCs, B-cell-depleted T cells, or T cells were the source of the cDNA or gDNA that made up the material.

The CDR3 extends over 13 amino acids. CDR1 and CDR2 (germline): SNHLY, FYNNEI. V lost 6 bases to trimming and J lost 7 bases, with 16 bases between them. The sequencing input was peripheral blood. This TCR was sampled from a woman aged 80 or over with acute or convalescent COVID-19. This chain uses TRBV2 with TRBJ2-7, with unresolved D. This chain's CDR3 is CASRVTGAREQYF. The CDR3 DNA follows: TGTGCCAGCAGGGTCACGGGTGCGAGGGAGCAGTACTTC.